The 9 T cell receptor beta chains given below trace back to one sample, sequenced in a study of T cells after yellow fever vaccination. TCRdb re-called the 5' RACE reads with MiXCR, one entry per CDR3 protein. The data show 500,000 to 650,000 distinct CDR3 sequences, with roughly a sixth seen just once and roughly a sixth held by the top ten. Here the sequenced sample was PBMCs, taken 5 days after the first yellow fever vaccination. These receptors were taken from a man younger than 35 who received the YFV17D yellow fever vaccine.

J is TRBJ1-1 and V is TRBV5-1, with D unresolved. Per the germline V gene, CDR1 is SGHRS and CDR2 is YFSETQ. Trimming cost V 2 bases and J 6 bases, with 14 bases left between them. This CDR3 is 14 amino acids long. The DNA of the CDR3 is TGCGCCAGCAGCTTAGGCCACAACACAGCTGAAGCTTTCTTT. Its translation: CASSLGHNTAEAFF.

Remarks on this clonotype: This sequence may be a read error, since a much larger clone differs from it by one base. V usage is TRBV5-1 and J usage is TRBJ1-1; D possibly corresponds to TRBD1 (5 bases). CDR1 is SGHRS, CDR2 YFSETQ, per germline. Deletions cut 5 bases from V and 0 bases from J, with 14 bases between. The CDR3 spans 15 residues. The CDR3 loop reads CASRPWAGMNTEAFF. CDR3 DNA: TGCGCCAGCAGACCCTGGGCAGGGATGAACACTGAAGCTTTCTTT.

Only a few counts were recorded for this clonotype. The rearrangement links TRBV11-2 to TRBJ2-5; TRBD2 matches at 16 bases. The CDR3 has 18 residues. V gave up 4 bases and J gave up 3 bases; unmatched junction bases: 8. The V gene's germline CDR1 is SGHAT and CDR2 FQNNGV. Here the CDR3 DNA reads TGTGCCAGCAGCTACCCCGGGACTAGCGGGGGGGCGAAAGAGACCCAGTACTTC. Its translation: CASSYPGTSGGAKETQYF.

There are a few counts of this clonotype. This CDR3 is CASSGGSTEAFF. CDR3 in DNA: TGTGCCAGCAGCGGAGGATCCACTGAAGCTTTCTTT. This chain uses TRBV7-2 with TRBJ1-1; no reliable D call. Trimming pared 5 bases from V and 4 bases from J, leaving 8 bases between. Germline V gene lookup returns CDR1 SGHTA and CDR2 FQGNSA. The CDR3 totals 12 residues.

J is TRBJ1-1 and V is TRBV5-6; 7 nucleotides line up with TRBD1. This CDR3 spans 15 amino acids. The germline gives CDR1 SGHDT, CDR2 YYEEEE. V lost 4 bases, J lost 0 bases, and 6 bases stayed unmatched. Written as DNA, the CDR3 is TGTGCCAGCAGCGGTCCCGGGACAGTGAACACTGAAGCTTTCTTT. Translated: CASSGPGTVNTEAFF. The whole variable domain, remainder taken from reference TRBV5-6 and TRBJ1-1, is DAGVTQSPTHLIKTRGQQVTLRCSPKSGHDTVSWYQQALGQGPQFIFQYYEEEERQRGNFPDRFSGHQFPNYSSELNVNALLLGDSALYLCASSGPGTVNTEAFFGQGTRLTVV.

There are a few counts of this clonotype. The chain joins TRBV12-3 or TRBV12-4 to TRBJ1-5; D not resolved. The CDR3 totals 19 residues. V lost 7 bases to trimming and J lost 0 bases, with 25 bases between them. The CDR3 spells CASTQNTGSLPFSNQPQHF. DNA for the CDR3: TGTGCCAGCACCCAAAACACCGGGTCCCTACCCTTTAGCAATCAGCCCCAGCATTTT.

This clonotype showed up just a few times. CDR3 residues: CSARDPAGGPRRDEQFF. The DNA of the CDR3 is TGCAGTGCTAGAGACCCAGCGGGGGGGCCCCGACGAGATGAGCAGTTCTTC. The V gene is TRBV20-1, the J gene TRBJ2-1; 10 bases are a match to TRBD2. The length of the CDR3 is 17 residues. V shed 0 bases, J shed 8 bases, and the junction held 13 bases outside the gene matches. Germline lookup yields CDR1 DFQATT and CDR2 SNEGSKA (reference sequence).

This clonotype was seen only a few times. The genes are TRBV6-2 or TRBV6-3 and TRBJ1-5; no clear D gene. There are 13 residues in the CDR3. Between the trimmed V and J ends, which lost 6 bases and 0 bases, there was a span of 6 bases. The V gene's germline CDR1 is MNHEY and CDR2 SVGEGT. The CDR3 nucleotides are TGTGCCAGCAGGGTAGATAGCAATCAGCCCCAGCATTTT. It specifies CASRVDSNQPQHF.

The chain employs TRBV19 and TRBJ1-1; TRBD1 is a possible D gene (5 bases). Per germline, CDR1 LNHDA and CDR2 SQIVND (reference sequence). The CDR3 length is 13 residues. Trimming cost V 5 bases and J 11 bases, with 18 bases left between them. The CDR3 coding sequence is TGTGCCAGTAGTGTACAGGCCGGGGGATGGGCTTTCTTT. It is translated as CASSVQAGGWAFF.